This T cell receptor beta chain was sequenced during a study of T cells in Graves' hyperthyroidism and ophthalmopathy. Study-level results: Most expanded thyroid clonotypes above 0.001 recurred in blood.

This clonotype turned up a few times. Its target is unknown. A read error may account for a junction end that differs from germline. The CDR3 has 16 amino acids. CDR1 SEHNR and CDR2 FQNEAQ come from the germline V gene (reference sequence). What was amplified from RNA transcripts were TCR beta CDR3 regions. TCR CDR3 regions were first amplified by RT-PCR with HTBI primers. Each CDR3 protein is one row after TCRdb ran MiXCR on the multiplex PCR reads. The sample contains hundreds of thousands of distinct CDR3 sequences, less than 45% of which appear only once. The chain is built from TRBV7-9 and TRBJ1-3; weak D call: TRBD1 (6 bases). The specimen sequenced was peripheral blood or thyroid tissue (not recorded which). The TCR originated in an adult man with Graves' disease, either hyperthyroidism or ophthalmopathy (not recorded which). The CDR3 sequence is CASSHGGPSSGNTIYF. Here the CDR3 DNA reads TGCGCCAGCAGCCACGGGGGGCCGAGCTCTGGAAACACCATATATTTT.